This TCR beta chain appears in the sequencing data of a study of blood T cells in healthy people across ages. The study's findings and limits: Among long-lived donors, naive CD4+ cells were more numerous and diversity higher than in aged donors.

Germline-derived CDR1 and CDR2 are MNHNY and SVGAGI (reference sequence). J gave up 7 bases and V 5 bases, and 5 bases lay outside the gene matches. The CDR3 contains 14 residues. On this clonotype: Its antigen is not identified.

A second PCR, run for about 7 to 11 cycles, used a sample-barcoded 5' primer plus a J-beta primer mix. Unique molecular identifiers of 12 random nucleotides labeled each cDNA. Any given sample supplied a minimum of 3 million CDR3-containing paired-end reads. A single record per CDR3 protein comes from TCRdb applying MiXCR to the 5' RACE reads. The data contain about 640,000 distinct CDR3 sequences, 58% of them singletons. Peripheral blood from each donor was collected in a volume of about 10 milliliters. The gene calls are TRBV6-6 and TRBJ1-6, with 7 bases aligning to TRBD1. Sequenced input: blood. This clonotype was obtained from a man aged 60 to 69 in good health. The CDR3, as DNA: TGTGCCAGCAGTAAGGGACAGAACAATTCACCCCTCCACTTT. It translates to CASSKGQNNSPLHF.